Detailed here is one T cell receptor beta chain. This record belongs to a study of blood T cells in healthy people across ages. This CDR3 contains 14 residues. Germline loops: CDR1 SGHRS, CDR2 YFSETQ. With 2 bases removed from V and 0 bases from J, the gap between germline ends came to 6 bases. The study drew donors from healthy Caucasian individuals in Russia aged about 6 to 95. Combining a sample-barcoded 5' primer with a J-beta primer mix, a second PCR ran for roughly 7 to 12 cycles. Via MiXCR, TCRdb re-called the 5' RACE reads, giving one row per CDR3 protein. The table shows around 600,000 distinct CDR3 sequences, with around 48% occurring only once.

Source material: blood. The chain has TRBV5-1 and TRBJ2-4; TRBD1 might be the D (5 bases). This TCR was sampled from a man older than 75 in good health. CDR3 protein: CASSLGEAKNIQYF. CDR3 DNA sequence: TGCGCCAGCAGCTTAGGGGAAGCCAAAAACATTCAGTACTTC.